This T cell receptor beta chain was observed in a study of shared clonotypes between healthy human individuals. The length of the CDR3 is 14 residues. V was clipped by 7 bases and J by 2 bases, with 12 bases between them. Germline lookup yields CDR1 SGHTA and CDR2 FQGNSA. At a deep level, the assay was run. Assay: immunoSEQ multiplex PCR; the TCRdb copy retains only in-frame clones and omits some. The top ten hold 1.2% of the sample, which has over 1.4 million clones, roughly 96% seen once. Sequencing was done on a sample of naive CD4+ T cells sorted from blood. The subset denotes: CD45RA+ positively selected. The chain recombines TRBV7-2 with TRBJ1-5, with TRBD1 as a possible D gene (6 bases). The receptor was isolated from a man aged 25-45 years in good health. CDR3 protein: CASKQGSGNQPQHF. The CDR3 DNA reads TGTGCCAGCAAACAGGGTTCGGGCAATCAGCCCCAGCATTTT.